The source of this T cell receptor (beta chain) is a study of CD8+ T cells in alopecia areata. The authors extracted RNA and reverse transcribed it into cDNA as the sequencing template. The assay was immunoSEQ multiplex PCR, and TCRdb's table has in-frame clones only and misses some. The repertoire holds about 120,000 clones, with about 50% as singletons. Described treatment: oral pan-JAK inhibitor, 5-10 mg twice daily. The germline CDR1 and CDR2 sequences are SGDLS and YYNGEE. The CDR3 is 15 residues long. V lost 0 bases, J lost 1 base, and 11 bases lay in between. This clonotype was obtained from a human donor with alopecia areata. This rearrangement joins TRBV9 to TRBJ2-7; a weak D match, TRBD1 (5 bases). Source: CD4+ T cells sorted from blood, taken at week 4, from a patient treated with tofacitinib. The CDR3 sequence: CASSVEAGSSYEQYF. For the CDR3, the DNA is TGTGCCAGCAGCGTAGAGGCAGGGTCATCCTACGAGCAGTACTTC.